The clone carrying this T cell receptor (beta chain) appeared a few times. Germline lookup yields CDR1 GTSNPN and CDR2 SVGIG (reference sequence). V was pared by 5 bases and J by 3 bases, with 0 bases of the junction left unmatched. The CDR3 is made up of 11 amino acids. This sample was taken from a study of blood T cell repertoires in COVID-19. Study background: The cDNA or gDNA used as material had been derived from T cells, B-cell-depleted T cells, or PBMCs.

The repertoire was sequenced with immunoSEQ multiplex PCR; TCRdb's copy has only in-frame clones and lacks some. The sample consists of about 82,000 clones, around 80% of them appearing once. The clonotype comes from a woman aged 55-70 years with acute or convalescent COVID-19. The sample taken for sequencing was peripheral blood. The genes are TRBV30 and TRBJ2-7; TRBD2 agrees at 8 bases. CDR3 sequence: CAWLAGYEQYF. The CDR3 nucleotides are TGTGCCTGGCTAGCGGGCTACGAGCAGTACTTC. Variable domain in full (rest from reference TRBV30 and TRBJ2-7): SQTIHQWPATLVQPVGSPLSLECTVEGTSNPNLYWYRQAAGRGLQLLFYSVGIGQISSEVPQNLSASRPQDRQFILSSKKLLLSDSGFYLCAWLAGYEQYFGPGTRLTVT.